Below, 2 T cell receptor beta chains from the same sample are listed, as sequenced in a study of CD8+ T cells in alopecia areata (dated by TCRdb to 2016 to 2018). In light of the paper, this sample's time point label describes: baseline before oral tofacitinib. The library was prepared using the immunoSEQ multiplex PCR assay. To provide template for TCR sequencing, every sample had RNA extracted and reverse transcribed into cDNA. TCRdb limited this immuneACCESS table to in-frame rearrangements with V and J called. A share of clones is missing; checked studies link under half to unresolved V genes, and the rest is unexplained. Within this sample are roughly 250,000 clones, with roughly 69% of them counted one time only. In total, the top ten clones hold more than 0.95% of the sample. Specimen: CD4+ T cells sorted from blood, collected at week 0. The receptors shown here come from a human donor with alopecia areata.

This clone occurred a few times. The chain has TRBV23-1 and TRBJ1-6; D is undetermined. TRBV23-1 belongs to the ORF category, with a function that is uncertain. CDR3 length: 12 amino acids. Trimming cost V 4 bases and J 9 bases, with 7 bases left between them. CDR3 loop: CASSPAGSPLHF. In nucleotides, the CDR3 is TGCGCCAGCAGTCCGGCCGGTTCACCCCTCCACTTT.

V is TRBV9 and J is TRBJ2-1; either TRBD1 or TRBD2 may fit D (5 bases each). CDR1 and CDR2 from the germline V gene are SGDLS and YYNGEE. The CDR3 spans 13 residues. V lost 3 bases and J lost 4, with 8 bases in between. The CDR3, as DNA: TGTGCCAGCAGCGCCGGGGCTTACAATGAGCAGTTCTTC. Translating gives CASSAGAYNEQFF. The variable domain in full, with the rest retrieved from reference TRBV9 and TRBJ2-1, is DSGVTQTPKHLITATGQRVTLRCSPRSGDLSVYWYQQSLDQGLQFLIQYYNGEERAKGNILERFSAQQFPDLHSELNLSSLELGDSALYFCASSAGAYNEQFFGPGTRLTVL.